This is a list of T cell receptor beta chains from one sample in a study of blood T cell repertoires in COVID-19. Using immunoSEQ multiplex PCR, the repertoire was profiled, and TCRdb retains in-frame clones only, with some absent. Here the sample spans about 77,000 clones, about 72% being singletons. The sample consisted of peripheral blood. All receptors come from an older man with active or convalescent COVID-19. CDR3s include the opening cysteine and the closing phenylalanine or tryptophan. Fields, in order: V gene, D gene, J gene, clone size, CDR3 DNA, CDR3 protein. D genes are given only for firm matches. Only part of the rows carry a size: once, few, many, or a class if the clone is expanded.

v_gene: TRBV2
d_gene: NA
j_gene: TRBJ2-2
abundance: NA
CDR3nt: TGTGCCAGCGAGGACGGGGGAGGTACCGGGGAGCTGTTTTTT
CDR3aa: CASEDGGGTGELFF

v_gene: TRBV30
d_gene: NA
j_gene: TRBJ2-1
abundance: few
CDR3nt: TGTGCCTGGACCTCTCGGGTTCCAGACAATGAGCAGTTCTTC
CDR3aa: CAWTSRVPDNEQFF

v_gene: TRBV27
d_gene: TRBD1
j_gene: TRBJ1-2
abundance: NA
CDR3nt: TGTGCCAGCCGGGAGTGGTGGGACAGTAACTATGGCTACACCTTC
CDR3aa: CASREWWDSNYGYTF

v_gene: TRBV24-1
d_gene: TRBD1
j_gene: TRBJ2-7
abundance: once
CDR3nt: TGTGCCACCAGTGCTCACCCACAGGGGGGCTCCTACGAGCAGTACTTC
CDR3aa: CATSAHPQGGSYEQYF

v_gene: TRBV5-1
d_gene: NA
j_gene: TRBJ2-5
abundance: NA
CDR3nt: TGCGCCAGCGGAGTTAACACAGGGACCCAAGAGACCCAGTACTTC
CDR3aa: CASGVNTGTQETQYF

v_gene: TRBV27
d_gene: NA
j_gene: TRBJ2-5
abundance: NA
CDR3nt: TGTGCCAGCAGTACGGGACTCAATCAAGAGACCCAGTACTTC
CDR3aa: CASSTGLNQETQYF

v_gene: TRBV11-3
d_gene: NA
j_gene: TRBJ1-5
abundance: NA
CDR3nt: TGTGCCAACCTAGTGGGTCAGCCCCAGCATTTT
CDR3aa: CANLVGQPQHF

v_gene: TRBV18
d_gene: NA
j_gene: TRBJ1-2
abundance: NA
CDR3nt: TGTGCCAGCTCACCCGCCGACAGGTCTATTGGCTACACCTTC
CDR3aa: CASSPADRSIGYTF

v_gene: TRBV7-9
d_gene: NA
j_gene: TRBJ1-4
abundance: NA
CDR3nt: TGTGCCAGCAGCTACGGACAGCACGGGCTGAACAAACTGTTTTTT
CDR3aa: CASSYGQHGLNKLFF

v_gene: TRBV6-6
d_gene: TRBD2
j_gene: TRBJ2-1
abundance: NA
CDR3nt: TGTGCCAGCAGCTCAGGACTAGCGGGGGGCAATGAGCAGTTCTTC
CDR3aa: CASSSGLAGGNEQFF

v_gene: TRBV2
d_gene: NA
j_gene: TRBJ1-2
abundance: NA
CDR3nt: TGTGCCAGCCTAGACTGGAGTCTTTATGGCTACACCTTC
CDR3aa: CASLDWSLYGYTF

v_gene: TRBV7-6
d_gene: NA
j_gene: TRBJ2-3
abundance: few
CDR3nt: TGTGCCAGCAGCTTTACAGGGAATTTCATAGATACGCAGTATTTT
CDR3aa: CASSFTGNFIDTQYF

v_gene: TRBV3-1/TRBV3-2
d_gene: NA
j_gene: TRBJ2-3
abundance: NA
CDR3nt: TGTGCCAGCAGCCAACGCGGGGGCGGGAGCACAGATACGCAGTATTTT
CDR3aa: CASSQRGGGSTDTQYF

v_gene: TRBV28
d_gene: NA
j_gene: TRBJ1-4
abundance: NA
CDR3nt: TGTGCCAGCAGTTCCCCACCAGGCAGGGCTAATGAAAAACTGTTTTTT
CDR3aa: CASSSPPGRANEKLFF

v_gene: TRBV28
d_gene: NA
j_gene: TRBJ2-1
abundance: few
CDR3nt: TGTGCCAGCTCCTCGGGAGGGACAGGGTACAATGAGCAGTTCTTC
CDR3aa: CASSSGGTGYNEQFF

v_gene: TRBV14
d_gene: NA
j_gene: TRBJ2-7
abundance: NA
CDR3nt: TGTGCCAGCAGCCAAGTCAGTCGAGGGTCAGGATTCTACGAGCAGTACTTC
CDR3aa: CASSQVSRGSGFYEQYF

v_gene: TRBV11-2
d_gene: TRBD1
j_gene: TRBJ2-5
abundance: NA
CDR3nt: TGTGCCAGCAGCCGCGACAGGGGTTGGGAGACCCAGTACTTC
CDR3aa: CASSRDRGWETQYF

v_gene: TRBV20-1
d_gene: NA
j_gene: TRBJ2-7
abundance: few
CDR3nt: TGCAGTGCTAGTGCTGCGTGGGGCAGGGCCCACGAGCAGTACTTC
CDR3aa: CSASAAWGRAHEQYF

v_gene: TRBV7-9
d_gene: NA
j_gene: TRBJ1-1
abundance: NA
CDR3nt: TGTGCCAGCAAGCCAGGGCAGGCCACTGAAGCTTTCTTT
CDR3aa: CASKPGQATEAFF

v_gene: TRBV6-5
d_gene: TRBD1
j_gene: TRBJ1-5
abundance: NA
CDR3nt: TGTGCCAGTTTGCCCGGGACAGCCGATCAGCCCCAGCATTTT
CDR3aa: CASLPGTADQPQHF

v_gene: TRBV5-1
d_gene: TRBD2
j_gene: TRBJ2-1
abundance: few
CDR3nt: TGCGCCAGCAGCTCACTCTCCGCGGGGGGGCCAAACAATGAGCAGTTCTTC
CDR3aa: CASSSLSAGGPNNEQFF

v_gene: TRBV6-6
d_gene: TRBD2
j_gene: TRBJ2-2
abundance: few
CDR3nt: TGTGCCAGCAGTAATCCGGGACTAGTCGCTGACGGGGAGCTGTTTTTT
CDR3aa: CASSNPGLVADGELFF

v_gene: TRBV30
d_gene: TRBD1
j_gene: TRBJ1-2
abundance: NA
CDR3nt: TGTGCCGGAGCCGGGACAGGGGTAGGCGGCTACACCTTC
CDR3aa: CAGAGTGVGGYTF

v_gene: TRBV7-2
d_gene: TRBD1
j_gene: TRBJ1-1
abundance: NA
CDR3nt: TGTGCCAGCAGCACCGACAGGGGTCGCACTGAAGCTTTCTTT
CDR3aa: CASSTDRGRTEAFF

v_gene: TRBV18
d_gene: NA
j_gene: TRBJ1-6
abundance: NA
CDR3nt: TGTGCCAGCTCACCCGTCCAACCGAGCTCCTATAATTCACCCCTCCACTTT
CDR3aa: CASSPVQPSSYNSPLHF

v_gene: TRBV12-3/TRBV12-4
d_gene: TRBD1
j_gene: TRBJ1-5
abundance: few
CDR3nt: TGTGCCAGCAGCTTCAGGACAGGTCAGCCCCAGCATTTT
CDR3aa: CASSFRTGQPQHF

v_gene: TRBV29-1
d_gene: NA
j_gene: TRBJ1-3
abundance: NA
CDR3nt: TGCAGGATCCTTAGAGTGTGCTCTGGAAACACCATATATTTT
CDR3aa: CRILRVCSGNTIYF

v_gene: TRBV7-8
d_gene: NA
j_gene: TRBJ1-5
abundance: NA
CDR3nt: TGTGCCAGCAGCGTTATCAATCAGCCCCAGCATTTT
CDR3aa: CASSVINQPQHF

v_gene: TRBV28
d_gene: NA
j_gene: TRBJ1-5
abundance: once
CDR3nt: TGTGCCAGCAGTCCTGCGGGGGGCAATCAGCCCCAGCATTTT
CDR3aa: CASSPAGGNQPQHF

v_gene: TRBV2
d_gene: TRBD1
j_gene: TRBJ2-1
abundance: NA
CDR3nt: TGTGCCAGCAGGGGGACAGGCAGCTCCTACAATGAGCAGTTCTTC
CDR3aa: CASRGTGSSYNEQFF

v_gene: TRBV7-2
d_gene: NA
j_gene: TRBJ2-3
abundance: NA
CDR3nt: TGTGCCAGCAGCTTAACTTCTAGCACAGATACGCAGTATTTT
CDR3aa: CASSLTSSTDTQYF

v_gene: TRBV11-2
d_gene: TRBD1
j_gene: TRBJ1-1
abundance: NA
CDR3nt: TGTGCCAGCAGCCTCGTACAGGGGATTACTTTCTTT
CDR3aa: CASSLVQGITFF

v_gene: TRBV28
d_gene: TRBD1
j_gene: TRBJ2-7
abundance: NA
CDR3nt: TGTGCCAGCAGTTCGCCGGGACAGGGGGACGAGCAGTACTTC
CDR3aa: CASSSPGQGDEQYF

v_gene: TRBV2
d_gene: NA
j_gene: TRBJ1-2
abundance: NA
CDR3nt: TGTGCCAGCAGCGCAGAGGGCTATGGCTACACCTTC
CDR3aa: CASSAEGYGYTF

v_gene: TRBV30
d_gene: NA
j_gene: TRBJ2-2
abundance: NA
CDR3nt: TGTGCCTGGAGTGCTGATTTTACGGGGTCGAACACCGGGGAGCTGTTTTTT
CDR3aa: CAWSADFTGSNTGELFF

v_gene: TRBV6-5
d_gene: TRBD1
j_gene: TRBJ1-1
abundance: NA
CDR3nt: TGTGCCAGCAGTCCGCAGGGGGCGTTGAACACTGAAGCTTTCTTT
CDR3aa: CASSPQGALNTEAFF

v_gene: TRBV2
d_gene: NA
j_gene: TRBJ2-2
abundance: once
CDR3nt: TGTGCCAGTTCCGGGACACGGGGTGGCGGGGAGCTGTTTTTT
CDR3aa: CASSGTRGGGELFF

v_gene: TRBV6-5
d_gene: TRBD1
j_gene: TRBJ2-5
abundance: NA
CDR3nt: TGTGCCAGCAGTCAGCAGGGGGCGCGGGAGACCCAGTACTTC
CDR3aa: CASSQQGARETQYF

v_gene: TRBV11-3
d_gene: NA
j_gene: TRBJ1-6
abundance: NA
CDR3nt: TGTGCCAGCAGCTTAGAAGCAGGGGAGACCTCCTATAATTCACCCCTCCACTTT
CDR3aa: CASSLEAGETSYNSPLHF

v_gene: TRBV3-1/TRBV3-2
d_gene: NA
j_gene: TRBJ2-3
abundance: NA
CDR3nt: TGTGCCAGCAGCCAATTAAACACAGATACGCAGTATTTT
CDR3aa: CASSQLNTDTQYF

v_gene: TRBV25-1
d_gene: NA
j_gene: TRBJ1-1
abundance: once
CDR3nt: TGTGCCAGCAGTGAATTGAAGGGCGCGGGCACTGAAGCTTTCTTT
CDR3aa: CASSELKGAGTEAFF

v_gene: TRBV19
d_gene: NA
j_gene: TRBJ1-3
abundance: NA
CDR3nt: TGTGCCAGTAGACAGGGTTACACCATATATTTT
CDR3aa: CASRQGYTIYF

v_gene: TRBV18
d_gene: TRBD1
j_gene: TRBJ1-4
abundance: NA
CDR3nt: TGTGCCAGCTCACCATCGCAGGGGGCAGGTGAAAAACTGTTTTTT
CDR3aa: CASSPSQGAGEKLFF

v_gene: TRBV7-2
d_gene: NA
j_gene: TRBJ2-6
abundance: few
CDR3nt: TGTGCCAGCAGCTTAAGAGCTAACGGGGCCAACGTCCTGACTTTC
CDR3aa: CASSLRANGANVLTF

v_gene: TRBV11-3
d_gene: TRBD1
j_gene: TRBJ2-7
abundance: NA
CDR3nt: TGTGCCAGCAGCTTATCATCTATAGGACAGGGAAGCTCCTACGAGCAGTACTTC
CDR3aa: CASSLSSIGQGSSYEQYF

v_gene: TRBV4-1
d_gene: TRBD1
j_gene: TRBJ2-3
abundance: NA
CDR3nt: TGCGCCACCTCAGAATCCGTCGGACAGGGCCGAGATACGCAGTATTTT
CDR3aa: CATSESVGQGRDTQYF

v_gene: TRBV6-1
d_gene: NA
j_gene: TRBJ1-6
abundance: NA
CDR3nt: TGTGCCAGCAGTGAGGAAGGGACTTACTATAATTCACCCCTCCACTTT
CDR3aa: CASSEEGTYYNSPLHF

v_gene: TRBV7-3
d_gene: TRBD2
j_gene: TRBJ2-7
abundance: NA
CDR3nt: TGTGCCAGCAGCTTAACGGGCCCGACTAGCGGGGCCCCCTACGAGCAGTACTTC
CDR3aa: CASSLTGPTSGAPYEQYF

v_gene: TRBV19
d_gene: NA
j_gene: TRBJ2-2
abundance: few
CDR3nt: TGTGCCAGTAGGGGGACTGCGAACACCGGGGAGCTGTTTTTT
CDR3aa: CASRGTANTGELFF

v_gene: TRBV19
d_gene: NA
j_gene: TRBJ1-5
abundance: NA
CDR3nt: TGTGCCAGTAGCCGGGGGGTGAGCAATCAGCCCCAGCATTTT
CDR3aa: CASSRGVSNQPQHF

v_gene: TRBV4-1
d_gene: NA
j_gene: TRBJ2-1
abundance: NA
CDR3nt: TGCGCCAGCAGCCAAGATCGAACTACCGGTAATGAGCAGTTCTTC
CDR3aa: CASSQDRTTGNEQFF